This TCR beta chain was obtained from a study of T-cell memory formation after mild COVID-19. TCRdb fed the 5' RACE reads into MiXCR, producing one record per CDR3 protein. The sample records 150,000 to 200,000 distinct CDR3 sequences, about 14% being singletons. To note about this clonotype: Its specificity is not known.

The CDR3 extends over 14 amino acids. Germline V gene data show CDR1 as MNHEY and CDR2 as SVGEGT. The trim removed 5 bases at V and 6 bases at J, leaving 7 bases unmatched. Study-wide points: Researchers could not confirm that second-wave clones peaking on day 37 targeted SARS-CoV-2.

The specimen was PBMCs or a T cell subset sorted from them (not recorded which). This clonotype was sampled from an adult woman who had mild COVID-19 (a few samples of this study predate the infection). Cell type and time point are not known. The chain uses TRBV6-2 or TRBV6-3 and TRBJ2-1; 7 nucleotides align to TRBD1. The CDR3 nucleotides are TGTGCCAGCAGTCCAGACTGGACAGGCAATGAGCAGTTCTTC. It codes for CASSPDWTGNEQFF.